This T cell receptor (beta chain) was sequenced in a study of response to subunit inactivated influenza vaccine. Findings and caveats of the study: Each seasonal influenza vaccination, the authors suggested, recruits few new T cells.

TCRdb re-derived calls from the RT-PCR reads in MiXCR, one entry per CDR3 protein. The sample shows hundreds of thousands of distinct CDR3 sequences, approximately 14% of them seen only once. Germline values: CDR1 SGHTA, CDR2 FQGNSA. The trim removed 5 bases at V and 13 bases at J, leaving 16 bases unmatched. This CDR3 comprises 15 residues. There are many counts of this clonotype. Its antigen is currently unknown. The chain employs TRBV7-2 and TRBJ2-3, with 9 bases that match TRBD2. This clonotype was sampled from a man aged 45-65 years who received an inactivated influenza vaccine. Source: PBMCs from blood, taken less than 15 days before vaccination. The CDR3 DNA is TGTGCCAGCAGCCCAGCGCCGGGCGGGGGGGCTTGGGAGTATTTT. It translates to CASSPAPGGGAWEYF.